The clone carrying this T cell receptor beta chain was seen just once. This record belongs to a study of blood T cell repertoires in COVID-19. Generated by immunoSEQ multiplex PCR, the TCRdb table keeps only in-frame clones and is missing some. The data show 200,000 to 250,000 clones, around 86% seen once. This TCR derives from a woman aged 50 to 60 with acute COVID-19. Material for sequencing was PBMCs or T cells enriched from blood (not recorded which).

The CDR3 nucleotides are TGTGCCAGTTCACGCCGGGACAGGGGTGTAACTAATGAAAAACTGTTTTTT. This gives the protein CASSRRDRGVTNEKLFF. The chain joins TRBV7-9 to TRBJ1-4, with TRBD1 matching over 10 bases. Losses at the gene ends were 9 bases for V and 1 base for J; bases not matched to a gene: 11. The V gene's germline CDR1 is SEHNR and CDR2 FQNEAQ (reference sequence). This CDR3 spans 17 amino acids.